This T cell receptor (beta chain) comes out of a study of blood T cell repertoires in COVID-19. Study background: Acute and convalescent COVID-19 specimens originated in the United States, Italy and Spain. T cells, B-cell-depleted T cells, or PBMCs provided the cDNA or gDNA that served as material.

Clones were sequenced by immunoSEQ multiplex PCR, and TCRdb holds only the in-frame ones, with some missing. This sample carries roughly 200,000 clones, approximately 90% of them seen once, and the ten largest clones take 5.5% to 8%. The CDR3 sequence is 13 residues long. The germline V gene encodes CDR1 MNHEY and CDR2 SVGEGT. V lost 5 bases and J lost 7; bases outside the gene matches: 7. This clone was detected a few times. V and J are TRBV6-2 or TRBV6-3 and TRBJ2-7; 8 nucleotides align to TRBD2. The sequenced material came from peripheral blood. This TCR came from a man between 60 and 75 years old who had recovered from COVID-19. CDR3 DNA: TGTGCCAGCAGTAACGGGGGGGCCAAAGAGCAGTACTTC. Translating it yields CASSNGGAKEQYF.